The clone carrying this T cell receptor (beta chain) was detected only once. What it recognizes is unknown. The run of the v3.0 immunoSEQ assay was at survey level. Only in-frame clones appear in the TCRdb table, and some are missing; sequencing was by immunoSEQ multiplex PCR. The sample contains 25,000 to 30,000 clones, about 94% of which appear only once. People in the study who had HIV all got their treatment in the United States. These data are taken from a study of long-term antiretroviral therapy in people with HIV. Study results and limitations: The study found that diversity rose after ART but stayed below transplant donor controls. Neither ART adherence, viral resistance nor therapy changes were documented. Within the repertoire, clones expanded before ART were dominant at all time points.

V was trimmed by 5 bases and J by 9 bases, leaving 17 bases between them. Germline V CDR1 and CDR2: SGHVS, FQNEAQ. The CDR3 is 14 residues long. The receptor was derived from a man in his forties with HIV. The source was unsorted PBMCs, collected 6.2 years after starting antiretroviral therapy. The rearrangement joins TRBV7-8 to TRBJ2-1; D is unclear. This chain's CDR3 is CASSQAAKSGEQFF. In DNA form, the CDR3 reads TGTGCCAGCAGCCAGGCCGCAAAATCTGGTGAGCAGTTCTTC.